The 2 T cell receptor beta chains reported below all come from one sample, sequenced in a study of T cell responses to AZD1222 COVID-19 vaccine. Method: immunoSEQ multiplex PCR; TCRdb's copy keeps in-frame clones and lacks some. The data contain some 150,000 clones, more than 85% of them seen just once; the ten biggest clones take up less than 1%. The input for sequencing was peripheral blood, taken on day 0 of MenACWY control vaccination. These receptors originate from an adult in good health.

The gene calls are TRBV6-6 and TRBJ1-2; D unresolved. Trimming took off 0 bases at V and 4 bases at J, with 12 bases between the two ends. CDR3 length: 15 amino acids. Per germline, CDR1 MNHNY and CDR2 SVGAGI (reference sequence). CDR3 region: CASSYSRDYGYGYTF. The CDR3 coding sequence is TGTGCCAGCAGTTACTCTAGGGATTACGGCTATGGCTACACCTTC.

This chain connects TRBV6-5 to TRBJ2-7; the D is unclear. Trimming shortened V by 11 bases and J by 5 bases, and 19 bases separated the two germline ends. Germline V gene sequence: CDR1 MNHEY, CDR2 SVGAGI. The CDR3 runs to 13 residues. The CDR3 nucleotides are TGTGCCTGCCGCTGGAGAGATGAAGACGAGCAGTACTTC. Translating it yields CACRWRDEDEQYF.